This T cell receptor beta chain stems from a study of CD8+ T cells in alopecia areata. Following RNA extraction, reverse transcription yielded cDNA that acted as the sequencing template. The assay was immunoSEQ multiplex PCR, and TCRdb's table has in-frame clones only and misses some. The table records fewer than 250,000 clones, around two fifths of them present only once. The germline V gene has CDR1 MNHNY and CDR2 SVGAGI (reference sequence). With 8 bases removed from V and 0 bases from J, the gap between germline ends came to 14 bases. CDR3 size: 14 residues. Treatment defined: oral pan-JAK inhibitor, 5-10 mg twice daily.

The TCR comes from a human donor with alopecia areata. Source: CD4+ T cells sorted from blood, taken around week 34, from a patient treated with tofacitinib. V usage is TRBV6-6 and J usage is TRBJ2-7; D unresolved. The CDR3 bases are TGTGCCAGCTTACCCGGACGGAGCTCCTACGAGCAGTACTTC. It yields the protein CASLPGRSSYEQYF.